A single sample gave rise to the 26 T cell receptor beta chains below, sequenced in a study of control samples from healthy donors and cancer patients. Sequenced by immunoSEQ multiplex PCR; TCRdb stores in-frame clones only, minus some. The table records 120,000 to 150,000 clones, 91% of them present only once. Sample: blood. Receptor source: a man younger than 45 in good health.

The chain employs TRBV2 and TRBJ2-1; D might be TRBD2 (5 bases). V was trimmed by 7 bases and J by 3 bases, leaving 19 bases between them. Germline V gene lookup returns CDR1 SNHLY and CDR2 FYNNEI. This CDR3 region has 16 residues. For the CDR3, the DNA is TGTGCCAGCACCCTCCGAGCGGTGATCAGCTACAATGAGCAGTTCTTC. This translates into CASTLRAVISYNEQFF.

The V call is TRBV28, the J call TRBJ1-3; TRBD1 matches at 7 bases. The CDR3 runs 16 residues. V lost 2 bases and J lost 2; bases outside the gene matches: 6. In germline, CDR1 is MDHEN, CDR2 SYDVKM. The DNA of the CDR3 is TGTGCCAGCAGTTTAAAAGGACAGGCTCCTGGAAACACCATATATTTT. Amino acid sequence: CASSLKGQAPGNTIYF.

The CDR3 loop is CASSEVPFTYEQYF. CDR3 DNA sequence: TGTGCCAGCAGTGAAGTCCCCTTTACCTACGAGCAGTACTTC. The chain joins TRBV6-1 to TRBJ2-7; no firm D call. CDR3 length equals 14 residues. Germline V gene data show CDR1 as MNHNS and CDR2 as SASEGT. V lost 1 base and J lost 2, with 9 bases in between.

The rearrangement joins TRBV30 to TRBJ2-1; 10 positions agree with TRBD1. CDR3 length: 16 residues. Germline V CDR1 and CDR2: GTSNPN, SVGIG (reference sequence). The J segment lost 8 bases and the V segment lost 0 bases, leaving 10 bases of the junction unmatched. The CDR3: CAWSVPTGGVGDEQFF. CDR3 in DNA: TGTGCCTGGAGTGTACCGACAGGGGGCGTAGGGGATGAGCAGTTCTTC.

The rearrangement joins TRBV30 to TRBJ1-5, with TRBD1 identical over 9 bases. V lost 2 bases to trimming and J lost 4 bases; unmatched junction nucleotides: 9. CDR3 length: 16 amino acids. Looked up from germline, CDR1 is GTSNPN and CDR2 is SVGIG (reference sequence). The chain's CDR3 is CAWSLTSTGGNQPQHF. The CDR3 region has the DNA TGTGCCTGGAGTCTCACATCGACAGGGGGTAATCAGCCCCAGCATTTT. Drawing the rest from reference TRBV30 and TRBJ1-5, the complete variable domain is SQTIHQWPATLVQPVGSPLSLECTVEGTSNPNLYWYRQAAGRGLQLLFYSVGIGQISSEVPQNLSASRPQDRQFILSSKKLLLSDSGFYLCAWSLTSTGGNQPQHFGDGTRLSIL.

The CDR3 loop is CASSLTRFYGYTF. The CDR3 DNA reads TGTGCCAGCAGTTTAACCAGATTCTATGGCTACACCTTC. The chain carries TRBV28 and TRBJ1-2, with D unresolved. The length of the CDR3 is 13 residues. Germline V gene sequence: CDR1 MDHEN, CDR2 SYDVKM. Trimming cost V 2 bases and J 4 bases, with 8 bases left between them.

The DNA of the CDR3 is TGCAGCCACCTAAGGGGGAACGGAAACACTGAAGCTTTCTTT. Translating gives CSHLRGNGNTEAFF. The chain combines TRBV29-1 with TRBJ1-1, with D possibly TRBD1 on 6 matching bases. V was clipped by 8 bases and J by 2 bases, with 18 bases between them. CDR1 is SQVTM, CDR2 ANQGSEA, per germline. This CDR3 spans 14 amino acids.

The V call is TRBV28, the J call TRBJ1-1; D unclear. There are 14 residues in the CDR3. CDR1 and CDR2 (germline): MDHEN, SYDVKM. The ends were cut back, 2 bases at V and 2 bases at J, with 9 bases in the middle. This CDR3 reads CASSLLGANTEAFF. CDR3 nucleotides: TGTGCCAGCAGTTTACTGGGAGCAAACACTGAAGCTTTCTTT.

The CDR3 DNA follows: TGTGCCAGCAGTTACTCTGGCGATGAGCAGTTCTTC. It codes for CASSYSGDEQFF. This sequence joins TRBV6-5 and TRBJ2-1; unclear D gene. Germline V CDR1 and CDR2: MNHEY, SVGAGI. The V end lost 0 bases, the J end lost 8 bases, and 5 bases lay between the germline ends. This CDR3 contains 12 residues.

J is TRBJ2-7 and V is TRBV6-5, with a possible D match to TRBD1 (5 bases). The V end was cut by 0 bases, the J end by 3 bases, with 15 bases between. CDR1 is MNHEY, CDR2 SVGAGI, per germline. CDR3 length equals 16 residues. In nucleotides, the CDR3 is TGTGCCAGCAGTTACTCGAGACAGCGTAGGGTCTACGAGCAGTACTTC. Amino acids: CASSYSRQRRVYEQYF.

The genes are TRBV11-1 and TRBJ2-7; possible D gene TRBD2, 6 bases. CDR1 SGHAT and CDR2 FQDESV come from the germline V gene (reference sequence). V lost 2 bases, J lost 2 bases, and 13 bases lay in between. The CDR3 spans 15 residues. CDR3 in amino acids: CASSLLWGETYEQYF. CDR3 nucleotides: TGTGCCAGCAGCTTACTTTGGGGGGAAACCTACGAGCAGTACTTC. The complete variable domain, with remaining parts taken from reference TRBV11-1 and TRBJ2-7, reads EAEVAQSPRYKITEKSQAVAFWCDPISGHATLYWYRQILGQGPELLVQFQDESVVDDSQLPKDRFSAERLKGVDSTLKIQPAELGDSAMYLCASSLLWGETYEQYFGPGTRLTVT.

The V gene is TRBV25-1, the J gene TRBJ2-1; D gene ambiguous. The germline CDR1 and CDR2 sequences are MGHDK and SYGVNS. The CDR3 extends over 11 amino acids. The V end lost 2 bases, the J end lost 5 bases, and 1 base lay between the germline ends. The CDR3 sequence: CASSEDNEQFF. CDR3 DNA: TGTGCCAGCAGTGAAGACAATGAGCAGTTCTTC.

The table lists this clone with a few counts. The chain recombines TRBV5-4 with TRBJ1-2; tentatively, D is TRBD1 (6 bases). The CDR3 is made up of 13 amino acids. CDR1 is SGHNT and CDR2 is YYREEE in the germline V gene (reference sequence). The V and J ends lost 0 bases and 6 bases respectively, with 9 bases between them. The CDR3 nucleotides read TGTGCCAGCAGCTTGGACAGGGATAATGGCTACACCTTC. Translated, it gives CASSLDRDNGYTF.

The chain uses TRBV5-6 and TRBJ2-2; TRBD1 agrees at 7 bases. This CDR3 is 17 amino acids long. The ends lost 1 base at V and 2 bases at J; junction bases unmatched: 8. In germline, CDR1 is SGHDT, CDR2 YYEEEE. CDR3 region: CASSLSYRGVNTGELFF. The CDR3 DNA follows: TGTGCCAGCAGCTTGTCTTACAGGGGCGTTAACACCGGGGAGCTGTTTTTT.

The chain is built from TRBV10-2 and TRBJ2-1; TRBD2 matches at 12 bases. The CDR3 has 15 amino acids. Germline V gene sequence: CDR1 WSHSY, CDR2 SAAADI. V dropped 6 bases and J dropped 5; count of bases not matched to a gene: 5. The DNA for the CDR3 is TGCGCCAGCAGAGCCGGACTAGCGGGGAACAATGAGCAGTTCTTC. It encodes CASRAGLAGNNEQFF.

The chain links TRBV7-2 to TRBJ2-2, with TRBD2 matching 12 bases. Germline CDR1 SGHTA, CDR2 FQGNSA. V gave up 9 bases and J gave up 4 bases; unmatched junction bases: 3. The CDR3 extends over 14 amino acids. The CDR3 DNA reads TGTGCCAGTGCGGGACTAGCGGGCACCGGGGAGCTGTTTTTT. This sequence encodes CASAGLAGTGELFF.

Here the CDR3 DNA reads TGTGCCAGCAGTTCCTCGACCAGGGGGGGTGAAAAACTGTTTTTT. It codes for CASSSSTRGGEKLFF. The chain couples TRBV27 to TRBJ1-4; 7 bases match TRBD1. The J segment lost 7 bases and the V segment lost 4 bases, leaving 9 bases of the junction unmatched. CDR3 length: 15 amino acids. CDR1 is MNHEY and CDR2 is SMNVEV in the germline V gene (reference sequence).

The rearrangement joins TRBV28 to TRBJ2-7; D remains ambiguous. Trimming left V 6 bases short and J 3 bases short, with 3 bases between. Germline loops: CDR1 MDHEN, CDR2 SYDVKM. The CDR3 covers 10 residues. CDR3 protein: CASSHYEQYF. In DNA form, the CDR3 reads TGTGCCAGCAGCCACTACGAGCAGTACTTC.

V gene TRBV19 combines with J gene TRBJ2-1; 10 bases map to TRBD2. Germline lookup yields CDR1 LNHDA and CDR2 SQIVND (reference sequence). Trimming cost V 4 bases and J 7 bases; bases outside gene matches: 7. This CDR3 has 15 residues. CDR3 in amino acids: CASSSLAGELNEQFF. The CDR3 nucleotides read TGTGCCAGTAGTAGCCTAGCGGGGGAATTAAATGAGCAGTTCTTC.

The chain recombines TRBV15 with TRBJ1-2; TRBD1 aligns across 8 bases. Trimming cost V 4 bases and J 0 bases; bases outside gene matches: 4. Germline V gene sequence: CDR1 LNHNV, CDR2 YYDKDF (reference sequence). This CDR3 region has 15 residues. As DNA, the CDR3 is TGTGCCACCAGCACTAGACAGGGGCCTAACTATGGCTACACCTTC. Translation: CATSTRQGPNYGYTF.

V gene TRBV9 combines with J gene TRBJ1-6; D is perhaps TRBD1 (5 bases). CDR1 is SGDLS, CDR2 YYNGEE, per germline. This CDR3 has 16 residues. The V end lost 0 bases, the J end lost 5 bases, and 12 bases lay between the germline ends. CDR3 DNA sequence: TGTGCCAGCAGCGTAGATCAAGGGGTCAATAATTCACCCCTCCACTTT. It translates to CASSVDQGVNNSPLHF.

This chain uses TRBV28 with TRBJ2-1; 10 bases are a match to TRBD2. The CDR3 loop spans 15 amino acids. V shed 3 bases, J shed 9 bases, and the junction held 8 bases outside the gene matches. CDR1 is MDHEN and CDR2 is SYDVKM in the germline V gene. DNA for the CDR3: TGTGCCAGCAGTTTGACTAGCGGGCCCCCGATTGAGCAGTTCTTC. Amino acid sequence: CASSLTSGPPIEQFF.

The chain has TRBV13 and TRBJ2-7; the match to TRBD1 covers 10 bases. V dropped 4 bases and J dropped 1; count of bases not matched to a gene: 7. CDR3 length equals 16 residues. CDR1 and CDR2 from the germline V gene are PRHDT and FYEKMQ (reference sequence). CDR3 nucleotides: TGTGCCAGCAGCTCGATGCGGGGACAGGGGTCCTACGAGCAGTACTTC. Its protein product is CASSSMRGQGSYEQYF.

This clone was counted a single time. CDR3 nucleotide sequence: TGTGCCAGCAGCTTACCTCGGGGGGACTTCACAGATACGCAGTATTTT. Residues: CASSLPRGDFTDTQYF. The chain uses TRBV7-9 and TRBJ2-3, with 7 bases lining up with TRBD2. Germline-derived CDR1 and CDR2 are SEHNR and FQNEAQ (reference sequence). V was clipped by 2 bases and J by 2 bases; unmatched bases: 7. The CDR3 is 16 residues long.

The gene calls are TRBV2 and TRBJ1-5; D call uncertain. The CDR3 consists of 14 residues. Trimming took off 4 bases at V and 2 bases at J, with 9 bases between the two ends. Germline V gene data show CDR1 as SNHLY and CDR2 as FYNNEI. This CDR3 reads CASSGRMGNQPQHF. The CDR3 coding sequence is TGTGCCAGCAGTGGTAGAATGGGCAATCAGCCCCAGCATTTT. The variable domain in full, completed from reference TRBV2 and TRBJ1-5, reads EPEVTQTPSHQVTQMGQEVILRCVPISNHLYFYWYRQILGQKVEFLVSFYNNEISEKSEIFDDQFSVERPDGSNFTLKIRSTKLEDSAMYFCASSGRMGNQPQHFGDGTRLSIL.

This chain links TRBV7-9 with TRBJ1-5; no clear D. The CDR3 covers 12 residues. Trimming pared 3 bases from V and 6 bases from J, leaving 6 bases between. Germline loops: CDR1 SEHNR, CDR2 FQNEAQ (reference sequence). The CDR3 loop is CASSFDRQPQHF. In nucleotides, the CDR3 is TGTGCCAGCAGCTTTGACCGTCAGCCCCAGCATTTT.